This T cell receptor beta chain is drawn from a study of blood T cell repertoires in COVID-19. Overall study: The cDNA or gDNA used as material had been derived from T cells, B-cell-depleted T cells, or PBMCs.

In the original workflow: It was from reference gene primer amplification that nucleated cell counts were estimated. Clones were read by immunoSEQ multiplex PCR, and TCRdb kept only the in-frame ones, dropping some. That table gives V, J and clone size, and the DNA gave D and trimming. This sample has more than 40,000 clones, with approximately 90% found just once. This CDR3 contains 13 residues. The germline V gene encodes CDR1 MDHEN and CDR2 SYDVKM. Trimming took off 4 bases at V and 8 bases at J, with 14 bases between the two ends. The receptor's source is a man older than 75 with acute or convalescent COVID-19. The chain combines TRBV28 with TRBJ1-2, with TRBD1 as a possible D gene (6 bases). Sequencing input: peripheral blood. CDR3 DNA sequence: TGTGCCAGCAGTTCCACAGGGCCGGGAGGCTACACCTTC. Its protein is CASSSTGPGGYTF.